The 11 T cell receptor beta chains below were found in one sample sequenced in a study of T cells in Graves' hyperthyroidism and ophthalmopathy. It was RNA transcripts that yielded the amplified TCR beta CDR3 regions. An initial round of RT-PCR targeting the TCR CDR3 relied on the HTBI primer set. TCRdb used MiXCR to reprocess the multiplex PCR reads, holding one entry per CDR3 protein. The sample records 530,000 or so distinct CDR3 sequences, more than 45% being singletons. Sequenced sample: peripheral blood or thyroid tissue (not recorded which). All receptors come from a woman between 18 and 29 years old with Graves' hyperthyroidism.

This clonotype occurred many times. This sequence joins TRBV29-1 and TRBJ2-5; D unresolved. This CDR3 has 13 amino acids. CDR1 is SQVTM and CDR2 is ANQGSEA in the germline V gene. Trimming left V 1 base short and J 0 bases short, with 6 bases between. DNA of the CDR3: TGCAGCGTTGAAGGGCCGAACCAAGAGACCCAGTACTTC. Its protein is CSVEGPNQETQYF. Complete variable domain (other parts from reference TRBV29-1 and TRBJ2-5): SAVISQKPSRDICQRGTSLTIQCQVDSQVTMMFWYRQQPGQSLTLIATANQGSEATYESGFVIDKFPISRPNLTFSTLTVSNMSPEDSSIYLCSVEGPNQETQYFGPGTRLLVL.

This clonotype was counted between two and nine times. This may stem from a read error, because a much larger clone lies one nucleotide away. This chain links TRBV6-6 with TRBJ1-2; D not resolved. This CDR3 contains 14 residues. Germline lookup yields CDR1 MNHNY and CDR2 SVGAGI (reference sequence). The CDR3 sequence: CAGSYSTFNYGYTF. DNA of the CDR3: TGTGCCGGCAGTTACTCGACTTTTAACTATGGCTACACCTTC.

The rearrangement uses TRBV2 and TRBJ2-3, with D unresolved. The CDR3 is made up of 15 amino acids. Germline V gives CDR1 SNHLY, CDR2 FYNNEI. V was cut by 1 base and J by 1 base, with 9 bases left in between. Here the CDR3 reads CASSEGTGGTDTQYF. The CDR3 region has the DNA TGTGCCAGCAGTGAAGGCACGGGTGGCACAGATACGCAGTATTTT.

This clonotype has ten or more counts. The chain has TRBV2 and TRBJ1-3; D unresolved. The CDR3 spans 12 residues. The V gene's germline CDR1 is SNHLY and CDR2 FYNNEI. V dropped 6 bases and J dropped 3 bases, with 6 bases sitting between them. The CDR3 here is CASSTFGNTIYF. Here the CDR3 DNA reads TGTGCCAGCAGCACTTTTGGAAACACCATATATTTT.

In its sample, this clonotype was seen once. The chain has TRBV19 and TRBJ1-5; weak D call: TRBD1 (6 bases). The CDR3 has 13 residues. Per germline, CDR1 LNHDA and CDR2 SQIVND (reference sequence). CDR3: CARQAMRNQPQHF. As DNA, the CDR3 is TGTGCTAGACAGGCAATGCGCAATCAGCCCCAGCATTTT.

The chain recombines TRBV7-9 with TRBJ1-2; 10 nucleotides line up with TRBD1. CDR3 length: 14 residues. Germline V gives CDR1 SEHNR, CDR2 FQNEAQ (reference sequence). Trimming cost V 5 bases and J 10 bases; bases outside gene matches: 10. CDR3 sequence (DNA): TGTGCCAGCAGCCCACCCGGGACAGGGGCAGACTACACCTTC. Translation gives CASSPPGTGADYTF.

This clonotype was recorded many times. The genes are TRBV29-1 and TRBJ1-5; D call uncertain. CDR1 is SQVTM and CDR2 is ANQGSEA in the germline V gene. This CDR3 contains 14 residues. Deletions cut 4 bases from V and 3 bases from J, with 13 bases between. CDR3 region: CSVGGRFDNQPQHF. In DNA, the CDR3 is TGCAGCGTTGGTGGGAGGTTCGACAATCAGCCCCAGCATTTT. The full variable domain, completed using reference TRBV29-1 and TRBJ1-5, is SAVISQKPSRDICQRGTSLTIQCQVDSQVTMMFWYRQQPGQSLTLIATANQGSEATYESGFVIDKFPISRPNLTFSTLTVSNMSPEDSSIYLCSVGGRFDNQPQHFGDGTRLSIL.

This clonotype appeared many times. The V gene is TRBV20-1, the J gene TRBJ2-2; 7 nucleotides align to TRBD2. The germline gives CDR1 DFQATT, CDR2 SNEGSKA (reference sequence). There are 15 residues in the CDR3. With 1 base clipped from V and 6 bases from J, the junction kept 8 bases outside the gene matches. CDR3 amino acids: CSARGDAGVPGELFF. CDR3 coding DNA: TGCAGTGCTAGAGGCGACGCGGGAGTCCCCGGGGAGCTGTTTTTT.

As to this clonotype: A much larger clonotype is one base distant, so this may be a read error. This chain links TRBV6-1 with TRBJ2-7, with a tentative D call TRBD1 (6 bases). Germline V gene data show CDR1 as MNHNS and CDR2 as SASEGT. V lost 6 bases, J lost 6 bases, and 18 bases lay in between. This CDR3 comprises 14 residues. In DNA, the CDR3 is TGTGCCAGCAGCCCCGGGACACACCGATCCGAGCAGTACTTC. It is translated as CASSPGTHRSEQYF.

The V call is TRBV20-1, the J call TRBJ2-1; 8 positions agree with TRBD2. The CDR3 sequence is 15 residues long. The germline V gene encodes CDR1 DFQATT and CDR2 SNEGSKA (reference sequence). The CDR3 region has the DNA TGCACGGGCACTAGCGGAATCAGCTCCTACAATGAGCAGTTCTTC. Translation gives CTGTSGISSYNEQFF.

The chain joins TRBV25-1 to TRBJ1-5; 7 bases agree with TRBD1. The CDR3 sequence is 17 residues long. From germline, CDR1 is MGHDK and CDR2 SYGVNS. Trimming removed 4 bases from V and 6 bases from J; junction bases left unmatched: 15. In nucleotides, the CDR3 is TGTGCCAGCAGTGCTAGTCCCGGGACAGCGGACGGTCAGCCCCAGCATTTT. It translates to CASSASPGTADGQPQHF.